This entry lists 17 T cell receptor beta chains sequenced from one sample in a study of Ad26.COV2.S vaccination and SARS-CoV-2 variants. Only in-frame clones appear in the TCRdb table, and some are missing; sequencing was by immunoSEQ multiplex PCR. Seen here are over 250,000 clones, around 87% observed once, and the top ten hold approximately 3.3%. Treatment in this sample: around 19 received Ad26.COV2.S at low or high dose, single or two shots; about 5 received placebo; per-sample allocation not given. Material that was analyzed had been drawn on day 63 after the first vaccine or placebo injection. The material was peripheral blood, obtained in a trial of Ad26.COV2.S vaccine versus placebo. The receptors come from a person aged 18-65 years who received the Ad26.COV2.S COVID-19 vaccine or a placebo.

V usage is TRBV24-1 and J usage is TRBJ2-2; D call uncertain. The CDR3 is 15 residues long. Germline lookup yields CDR1 KGHDR and CDR2 SFDVKD. Trimming took off 5 bases at V and 3 bases at J, with 12 bases between the two ends. DNA for the CDR3: TGTGCCACCAGTGTGGCCGGGTTGGACACCGGGGAGCTGTTTTTT. Amino acid sequence: CATSVAGLDTGELFF.

This chain connects TRBV10-1 to TRBJ1-5; D is unresolved. This CDR3 comprises 12 residues. CDR1 is WNHNN and CDR2 is SYGVQD in the germline V gene (reference sequence). Trimming cost V 7 bases and J 5 bases, with 9 bases left between them. The CDR3 DNA is TGCGCCAGCATTTCGAATTATCAGCCCCAGCATTTT. This encodes CASISNYQPQHF.

The chain is built from TRBV5-8 and TRBJ2-5; TRBD1 agrees at 8 bases. This CDR3 spans 16 amino acids. V shed 0 bases and J 4 bases; nucleotides not matched to a gene: 8. Germline values: CDR1 SGHTS, CDR2 YDEGEE. The CDR3 DNA reads TGTGCCAGCAGCTTGGCGGCAGGGGGCTTCGGAGAGACCCAGTACTTC. Translated, it gives CASSLAAGGFGETQYF.

The chain is built from TRBV4-2 and TRBJ2-3, with D uncertain. V was pared by 1 base and J by 2 bases, with 4 bases between. Germline V gives CDR1 LGHNA, CDR2 YNFKEQ. This CDR3 region has 13 residues. The CDR3 nucleotides are TGTGCCAGCAGCCAAGCTGTCACAGATACGCAGTATTTT. Its protein is CASSQAVTDTQYF.

This clone has only a few counts. The chain couples TRBV5-6 to TRBJ1-6; no firm D call. The V end lost 4 bases, the J end lost 3 bases, and 2 bases lay between the germline ends. The CDR3 spans 12 residues. The germline gives CDR1 SGHDT, CDR2 YYEEEE. The CDR3 bases are TGTGCCAGCAGCGTCTATAATTCACCCCTCCACTTT. This sequence encodes CASSVYNSPLHF.

The V gene is TRBV2, the J gene TRBJ2-2, with no clear D. This CDR3 contains 13 residues. Between the trimmed V and J ends, which lost 6 bases and 3 bases, there was a span of 8 bases. CDR1 SNHLY and CDR2 FYNNEI come from the germline V gene. CDR3 bases: TGTGCCAGCAGAGACTTTTACACCGGGGAGCTGTTTTTT. As protein: CASRDFYTGELFF.

This clone has a handful of counts. The chain uses TRBV6-5 and TRBJ1-1; tentatively, D is TRBD1 (6 bases). Trimming stripped 2 bases from V and 4 bases from J, with 14 bases between. The germline V gene encodes CDR1 MNHEY and CDR2 SVGAGI. The CDR3 loop spans 15 amino acids. CDR3 residues: CASSYENREGTEAFF. The DNA of the CDR3 is TGTGCCAGCAGTTACGAGAACAGGGAGGGCACTGAAGCTTTCTTT.

The chain employs TRBV6-2 or TRBV6-3 and TRBJ2-2; 9 positions agree with TRBD1. Per the germline V gene, CDR1 is MNHEY and CDR2 is SVGEGT. The CDR3 covers 18 residues. V trimming: 4 bases; J trimming: 0 bases; junction bases outside the gene matches: 9. CDR3 DNA: TGTGCCAGCAGTTTCCTCCGGGACAGGGTTGCGAACACCGGGGAGCTGTTTTTT. Translated: CASSFLRDRVANTGELFF.

This clone has a handful of counts. The chain combines TRBV7-2 with TRBJ1-2; no clear D gene. V was trimmed by 2 bases and J by 3 bases, leaving 7 bases between them. Looked up from germline, CDR1 is SGHTA and CDR2 is FQGNSA. This CDR3 region has 13 residues. Written as DNA, the CDR3 is TGTGCCAGCAGCTTATGGCCAGACTATGGCTACACCTTC. It specifies CASSLWPDYGYTF.

DNA of the CDR3: TGTGCCAGCAGCTTGGCACAACATCAAGAGACCCAGTACTTC. This translates into CASSLAQHQETQYF. This chain connects TRBV5-4 to TRBJ2-5; the D is unclear. The V end lost 0 bases, the J end lost 2 bases, and 8 bases lay between the germline ends. Germline V gene sequence: CDR1 SGHNT, CDR2 YYREEE (reference sequence). The CDR3 covers 14 residues.

V usage is TRBV6-1 and J usage is TRBJ1-5; the D gene is possibly TRBD1 (6 bases). Germline assignment: CDR1 MNHNS and CDR2 SASEGT. The CDR3 length is 18 residues. Trimming removed 4 bases from V and 0 bases from J, with 19 bases in between. CDR3: CASSGQRGGAYSNQPQHF. CDR3 nucleotides: TGTGCCAGCAGTGGCCAGAGGGGGGGAGCTTATAGCAATCAGCCCCAGCATTTT.

The rearrangement joins TRBV4-3 to TRBJ2-7, with no clear D. V dropped 4 bases and J dropped 7 bases, with 14 bases sitting between them. Germline CDR1 is LGHNA and CDR2 is YSLEER. This CDR3 is built from 13 residues. The DNA of the CDR3 is TGCGCCAGCAGCCCCATAGGCGGTCTAGAGCAGTACTTC. Amino acid sequence: CASSPIGGLEQYF.

This rearrangement joins TRBV6-2 or TRBV6-3 to TRBJ2-1, with a weak D call TRBD1 (7 bases). Germline V gene lookup returns CDR1 MNHEY and CDR2 SVGEGT. V lost 6 bases, J lost 2 bases, and 14 bases lay in between. CDR3 size: 15 residues. The CDR3 protein is CASSRGGTAYNEQFF. The CDR3 coding sequence is TGTGCCAGCAGCCGAGGGGGGACAGCCTACAATGAGCAGTTCTTC.

V and J are TRBV5-6 and TRBJ2-1; 7 nucleotides match TRBD2. Germline lookup yields CDR1 SGHDT and CDR2 YYEEEE. J lost 2 bases, V lost 1 base, and 9 bases had no gene match. The CDR3 is made up of 17 amino acids. CDR3: CASSLLAGGKTYNEQFF. CDR3 coding DNA: TGTGCCAGCAGCTTGTTAGCGGGCGGGAAGACCTACAATGAGCAGTTCTTC.

The J gene is TRBJ1-1, the V gene TRBV6-6, with D possibly being TRBD1 (5 bases). V dropped 2 bases and J dropped 7 bases, with 8 bases sitting between them. The germline CDR1 and CDR2 sequences are MNHNY and SVGAGI (reference sequence). The CDR3 contains 12 residues. The CDR3 protein is CASSYGGNEAFF. CDR3 sequence (DNA): TGTGCCAGCAGTTACGGGGGGAATGAAGCTTTCTTT.

The J gene is TRBJ1-1, the V gene TRBV19, with D uncertain. V was cut by 3 bases and J by 7 bases, with 15 bases left in between. Germline-derived CDR1 and CDR2 are LNHDA and SQIVND (reference sequence). The CDR3 loop spans 14 amino acids. CDR3 amino acids: CASSMRHTRGEAFF. CDR3 nucleotides: TGTGCCAGTAGTATGAGGCACACGAGAGGTGAAGCTTTCTTT.

The chain employs TRBV7-7 and TRBJ2-7; 9 nucleotides match TRBD1. The CDR3 length is 15 residues. The germline gives CDR1 SSHAT, CDR2 FNYEAQ (reference sequence). V lost 1 base, J lost 1 base, and 2 bases stayed unmatched. CDR3 protein: CASSLEQGASYEQYF. The CDR3 region has the DNA TGTGCCAGCAGCTTAGAACAGGGGGCTTCCTACGAGCAGTACTTC.